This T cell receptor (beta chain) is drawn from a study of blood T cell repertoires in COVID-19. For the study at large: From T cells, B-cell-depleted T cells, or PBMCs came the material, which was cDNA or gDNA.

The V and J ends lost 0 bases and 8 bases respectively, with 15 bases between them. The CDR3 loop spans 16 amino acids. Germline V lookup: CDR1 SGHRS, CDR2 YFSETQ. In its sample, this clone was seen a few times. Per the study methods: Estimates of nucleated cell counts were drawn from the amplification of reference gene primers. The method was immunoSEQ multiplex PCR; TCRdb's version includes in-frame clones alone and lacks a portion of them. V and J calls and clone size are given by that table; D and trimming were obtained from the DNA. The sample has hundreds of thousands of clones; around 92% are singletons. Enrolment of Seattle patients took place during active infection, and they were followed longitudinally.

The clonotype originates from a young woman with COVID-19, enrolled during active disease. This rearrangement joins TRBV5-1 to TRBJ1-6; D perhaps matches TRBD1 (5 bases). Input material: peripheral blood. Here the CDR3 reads CASSLEGQGGHSPLHF. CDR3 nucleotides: TGCGCCAGCAGCTTGGAGGGGCAGGGTGGGCATTCACCCCTCCACTTT.